Listed below are T cell receptor beta chains from one sample, sequenced in a study of early T cells in non-severe SARS-CoV-2 infection. Using its own MiXCR run on the 5' RACE reads, TCRdb lists one record per CDR3 protein. Of around 71,000 distinct CDR3 sequences detected, approximately 15% appear once; the ten largest clones hold 3.5% to 5%. Sequenced here: whole blood, sampled at baseline. These receptors were taken from an adult who was a healthcare worker with PCR-confirmed SARS-CoV-2 infection or an uninfected control (not recorded which). The CDR3 runs from the conserved cysteine through the conserved F or W. A D gene is named only where the DNA matches it firmly. Rows may omit the clone size; those that give it use once, few, many or a size class.

J gene: TRBJ1-1; D gene: -; V gene: TRBV3-1; clone size: few; CDR3 DNA: TGTGCCAGCAGCCCCCGGACTACCCCGGGCACTGAAGCTTTCTTT; CDR3 protein: CASSPRTTPGTEAFF
J gene: TRBJ2-7; D gene: TRBD2; V gene: TRBV5-1; clone size: few; CDR3 DNA: TGCGCCAGCAGCCCGGGGACTAGCGGGAGTAAGTACGAGCAGTACTTC; CDR3 protein: CASSPGTSGSKYEQYF
J gene: TRBJ1-1; D gene: -; V gene: TRBV28; clone size: -; CDR3 DNA: TGTGCCAGCAGTCCTTCGGGACGGATGAACACTGAAGCTTTCTTT; CDR3 protein: CASSPSGRMNTEAFF
J gene: TRBJ1-3; D gene: -; V gene: TRBV4-1; clone size: few; CDR3 DNA: TGCGCCAGCAGCCAGCTACAGGGCTCTGGAAACACCATATATTTT; CDR3 protein: CASSQLQGSGNTIYF
J gene: TRBJ2-1; D gene: -; V gene: TRBV10-3; clone size: few; CDR3 DNA: TGTGCCATCAGTGATTGGGGGAGCATTCATAATGAGCAGTTCTTC; CDR3 protein: CAISDWGSIHNEQFF
J gene: TRBJ1-1; D gene: TRBD1; V gene: TRBV29-1; clone size: many; CDR3 DNA: TGCAGCGTTGAAGATCCCAGGGGGCATCCCACTGAAGCTTTCTTT; CDR3 protein: CSVEDPRGHPTEAFF
J gene: TRBJ2-3; D gene: TRBD2; V gene: TRBV20-1; clone size: many; CDR3 DNA: TGCAGTGCTAGCCCTCGGACTAGCGGTTCTAGCACAGATACGCAGTATTTT; CDR3 protein: CSASPRTSGSSTDTQYF
J gene: TRBJ1-1; D gene: -; V gene: TRBV20-1; clone size: -; CDR3 DNA: TGCAGTGCCTTGATCGATAGGAACACTGAAGCTTTCTTT; CDR3 protein: CSALIDRNTEAFF
J gene: TRBJ2-5; D gene: -; V gene: TRBV5-1; clone size: -; CDR3 DNA: TGCGCCAGCAGCTTGGACAGGGAAGAGACCCAGTACTTC; CDR3 protein: CASSLDREETQYF
J gene: TRBJ2-3; D gene: -; V gene: TRBV7-3; clone size: few; CDR3 DNA: TGTGCCAGCAGCTCGTCCTCGGTGGGCACAGATACGCAGTATTTT; CDR3 protein: CASSSSSVGTDTQYF
J gene: TRBJ1-2; D gene: -; V gene: TRBV3-1; clone size: many; CDR3 DNA: TGTGCCAGCAGCCTAACGGGGCAGGGCGGCTACACCTTC; CDR3 protein: CASSLTGQGGYTF
J gene: TRBJ2-2; D gene: -; V gene: TRBV5-5; clone size: -; CDR3 DNA: TGTGCCAGCAGCTTCGAGCCTTCAGACACCGGGGAGCTGTTTTTT; CDR3 protein: CASSFEPSDTGELFF
J gene: TRBJ2-2; D gene: TRBD1; V gene: TRBV7-9; clone size: -; CDR3 DNA: TGTGCCAGCAGATCCCTTGGACAGGGGGCGAACACCGGGGAGCTGTTTTTT; CDR3 protein: CASRSLGQGANTGELFF
J gene: TRBJ2-1; D gene: TRBD2; V gene: TRBV9; clone size: -; CDR3 DNA: TGTGCCAGCAGCGTGTCGGGGGGGTACTACAATGAGCAGTTCTTC; CDR3 protein: CASSVSGGYYNEQFF
J gene: TRBJ1-3; D gene: TRBD1; V gene: TRBV28; clone size: many; CDR3 DNA: TGTGCCAGCAACGAACAGTCGGGACAGGGGGCTACCATATATTTT; CDR3 protein: CASNEQSGQGATIYF
J gene: TRBJ2-3; D gene: -; V gene: TRBV27; clone size: once; CDR3 DNA: TGTGCCAGCAGACCAACTTGGGGGACGGATGATACGCAGTATTTT; CDR3 protein: CASRPTWGTDDTQYF
J gene: TRBJ2-6; D gene: -; V gene: TRBV3-1; clone size: -; CDR3 DNA: TGTGCCTCCGGCTCGGACACCCTCCCTGGGGCCAACGTCCTGACTTTC; CDR3 protein: CASGSDTLPGANVLTF
J gene: TRBJ2-7; D gene: -; V gene: TRBV6-2/TRBV6-3; clone size: few; CDR3 DNA: TGTGCCAGCTTCGGGCGGGGATACTCCTACGAGCAGTACTTC; CDR3 protein: CASFGRGYSYEQYF
J gene: TRBJ1-5; D gene: TRBD1; V gene: TRBV28; clone size: few; CDR3 DNA: TGTGCCAGCGCACCCGGGACAGGGTACCAGCCCCAGCATTTT; CDR3 protein: CASAPGTGYQPQHF
J gene: TRBJ2-7; D gene: TRBD2; V gene: TRBV20-1; clone size: many; CDR3 DNA: TGCAGTGCCCACCTGAACGAGACTAGCGGCTACGAGCAGTACTTC; CDR3 protein: CSAHLNETSGYEQYF
J gene: TRBJ2-1; D gene: TRBD2; V gene: TRBV19; clone size: few; CDR3 DNA: TGTGCCAGTAGTATGGGAGCGGGACTCTACAATGAGCAGTTCTTC; CDR3 protein: CASSMGAGLYNEQFF
J gene: TRBJ1-4; D gene: -; V gene: TRBV3-1; clone size: -; CDR3 DNA: TGTGCCAGCAGCCAAGAACATGGGGTTAGTGAAAAACTGTTTTTT; CDR3 protein: CASSQEHGVSEKLFF
J gene: TRBJ2-7; D gene: TRBD2; V gene: TRBV7-6; clone size: many; CDR3 DNA: TGTGCCAGCAGCCCTGGACTAGCGGGAGCCGAGCAGTACTTC; CDR3 protein: CASSPGLAGAEQYF
J gene: TRBJ2-3; D gene: -; V gene: TRBV7-9; clone size: many; CDR3 DNA: TGTGCCAGCAGCTTTACAGACAGGAAGATTACAGATACGCAGTATTTT; CDR3 protein: CASSFTDRKITDTQYF
J gene: TRBJ1-1; D gene: -; V gene: TRBV9; clone size: many; CDR3 DNA: TGTGCCAGCACCAGGAGCGGGGGAGGGTTGAACACTGAAGCTTTCTTT; CDR3 protein: CASTRSGGGLNTEAFF
J gene: TRBJ2-3; D gene: TRBD1; V gene: TRBV27; clone size: -; CDR3 DNA: TGTGCCAGCAGTTTATATCCCGGGACAGGTCCGGATACGCAGTATTTT; CDR3 protein: CASSLYPGTGPDTQYF
J gene: TRBJ2-2; D gene: -; V gene: TRBV18; clone size: many; CDR3 DNA: TGTGCCAGCTCACCATTCGGGACTACCGGGGAGCTGTTTTTT; CDR3 protein: CASSPFGTTGELFF
J gene: TRBJ2-7; D gene: TRBD2; V gene: TRBV9; clone size: few; CDR3 DNA: TGTGCCAGCAGCGCCGGAGCGGGGGATTCCTACGAGCAGTACTTC; CDR3 protein: CASSAGAGDSYEQYF
J gene: TRBJ2-2; D gene: TRBD2; V gene: TRBV7-2; clone size: few; CDR3 DNA: TGTGCCAGCAGCCCGCCGGGACTAGCGGGAGTGACCGGGGAGCTGTTTTTT; CDR3 protein: CASSPPGLAGVTGELFF
J gene: TRBJ2-2; D gene: -; V gene: TRBV7-3; clone size: few; CDR3 DNA: TGTGCCAGCAGCTTAAACCCTCTCCTACAGGGAAACACCGGGGAGCTGTTTTTT; CDR3 protein: CASSLNPLLQGNTGELFF
J gene: TRBJ1-2; D gene: -; V gene: TRBV20-1; clone size: many; CDR3 DNA: TGCAGTGCTAGAGATCAAGGGACGTACACCTTC; CDR3 protein: CSARDQGTYTF
J gene: TRBJ1-1; D gene: -; V gene: TRBV7-9; clone size: -; CDR3 DNA: TGTGCCACCTCTATGAACACTGAAGCTTTCTTT; CDR3 protein: CATSMNTEAFF
J gene: TRBJ2-7; D gene: -; V gene: TRBV29-1; clone size: many; CDR3 DNA: TGCAGCGTTGGGGACGGACCCTACGAGCAGTACTTC; CDR3 protein: CSVGDGPYEQYF
J gene: TRBJ2-7; D gene: -; V gene: TRBV6-4; clone size: -; CDR3 DNA: TGTGCCAGCAGTGACGCTTATACCTACGAGCAGTACTTC; CDR3 protein: CASSDAYTYEQYF
J gene: TRBJ2-1; D gene: TRBD2; V gene: TRBV29-1; clone size: -; CDR3 DNA: TGCAGCGTTGGGGCGGGACTAGCGGCACCCTTGAGCTCCTACAATGAGCAGTTCTTC; CDR3 protein: CSVGAGLAAPLSSYNEQFF
J gene: TRBJ2-7; D gene: -; V gene: TRBV10-3; clone size: -; CDR3 DNA: TGTGCCATCAGTGAGTCGTTTCAGGAGGGCTACGAGCAGTACTTC; CDR3 protein: CAISESFQEGYEQYF
J gene: TRBJ2-3; D gene: -; V gene: TRBV11-2; clone size: -; CDR3 DNA: TGTGCCAGCAGCCCAGGGTGGCAAGCTAGGGGCACAGATACGCAGTATTTT; CDR3 protein: CASSPGWQARGTDTQYF
J gene: TRBJ1-1; D gene: TRBD1; V gene: TRBV20-1; clone size: few; CDR3 DNA: TGCAGTCTCCAGACAGGGGCGGGGAACACTGAAGCTTTCTTT; CDR3 protein: CSLQTGAGNTEAFF
J gene: TRBJ2-3; D gene: -; V gene: TRBV9; clone size: many; CDR3 DNA: TGTGCCAGCAGCCCGGGACATTACCTAGGCACAGATACGCAGTATTTT; CDR3 protein: CASSPGHYLGTDTQYF
J gene: TRBJ2-2; D gene: -; V gene: TRBV5-1; clone size: -; CDR3 DNA: TGCGCCAGCAGCTTGCGGACAGCGAACACCGGGGAGCTGTTTTTT; CDR3 protein: CASSLRTANTGELFF
J gene: TRBJ1-1; D gene: -; V gene: TRBV2; clone size: many; CDR3 DNA: TGTGCCACCCTGATGGGGCCTTCCAACACTGAAGCTTTCTTT; CDR3 protein: CATLMGPSNTEAFF